The 24 T cell receptor beta chains reported below all come from one sample, sequenced in a study of T cells in Graves' hyperthyroidism and ophthalmopathy. TCR beta CDR3 regions were amplified from RNA transcripts. A set of HTBI primers served as the primers for a first-round RT-PCR of the TCR CDR3. One entry per CDR3 protein, called by TCRdb with MiXCR from the multiplex PCR reads. The profile shows 750,000 to 900,000 distinct CDR3 sequences, around 38% of them singletons. The specimen sequenced was blood. The source of these receptors is a man between 18 and 35 years old with Graves' hyperthyroidism.

Comments on this clonotype: A much larger clone differs from this one at a single base, so this may be a read error. This chain joins TRBV7-9 and TRBJ2-7, with 7 bases lining up with TRBD2. CDR3 length equals 14 residues. Per the germline V gene, CDR1 is SEHNR and CDR2 is FQNEAQ (reference sequence). CDR3 DNA: TGTGCCGGCAGCTTAGCGGGTGGAGGCGCCGAGCAGTACTTC. Protein sequence: CAGSLAGGGAEQYF.

This clonotype was found many times. This chain links TRBV7-9 with TRBJ1-6; TRBD1 agrees at 7 bases. The CDR3 totals 12 residues. Germline V gene lookup returns CDR1 SEHNR and CDR2 FQNEAQ (reference sequence). After removal of 5 bases from V and 9 bases from J, the junction contained 1 base not matched to a gene. The CDR3 spells CASSPGGSPLHF. CDR3 coding DNA: TGTGCCAGCAGCCCAGGGGGTTCACCCCTCCACTTT. Together with reference TRBV7-9 and TRBJ1-6, the CDR3 gives the full variable domain: DTGVSQNPRHKITKRGQNVTFRCDPISEHNRLYWYRQTLGQGPEFLTYFQNEAQLEKSRLLSDRFSAERPKGSFSTLEIQRTEQGDSAMYLCASSPGGSPLHFGNGTRLTVT.

The J gene is TRBJ2-7, the V gene TRBV6-4; TRBD1 matches 10 bases. The CDR3 is 17 residues long. The junction had 15 bases not matched to a gene; V was cut back by 5 bases and J by 5 bases. The germline V gene has CDR1 MRHNA and CDR2 SNTAGT. The CDR3 DNA reads as TGTGCCAGCAGTTACTTCCGTCCGGGACAGGGGTCACACGAGCAGTACTTC. Its protein product is CASSYFRPGQGSHEQYF.

The rearrangement joins TRBV19 to TRBJ1-1; D perhaps matches TRBD1 (5 bases). CDR3 length equals 16 residues. V was trimmed by 7 bases and J by 1 base, leaving 19 bases between them. CDR1 and CDR2 from the germline V gene are LNHDA and SQIVND (reference sequence). For the CDR3, the DNA is TGTGCCAGTACGATCCCCTCGGGGGGGGAGAACACTGAAGCTTTCTTT. Its protein is CASTIPSGGENTEAFF. The full variable domain, with the rest looked up from reference TRBV19 and TRBJ1-1, is DGGITQSPKYLFRKEGQNVTLSCEQNLNHDAMYWYRQDPGQGLRLIYYSQIVNDFQKGDIAEGYSVSREKKESFPLTVTSAQKNPTAFYLCASTIPSGGENTEAFFGQGTRLTVV.

This sequence joins TRBV7-8 and TRBJ2-3; D is perhaps TRBD2 (6 bases). The CDR3 length is 16 residues. Germline CDR1 SGHVS, CDR2 FQNEAQ. Trimming removed 0 bases at V and 2 bases at J, with 12 bases between. The CDR3 sequence is CASSLARLANTDTQYF. The CDR3 DNA is TGTGCCAGCAGCTTAGCGCGGCTAGCGAACACAGATACGCAGTATTTT. Based on the CDR3 plus reference TRBV7-8 and TRBJ2-3, the full variable domain is GAGVSQSPRYKVAKRGQDVALRCDPISGHVSLFWYQQALGQGPEFLTYFQNEAQLDKSGLPSDRFFAERPEGSVSTLKIQRTQQEDSAVYLCASSLARLANTDTQYFGPGTRLTVL.

The chain recombines TRBV2 with TRBJ2-5; TRBD1 or TRBD2 may be the D gene (6 bases each). There are 16 residues in the CDR3. V was shortened by 1 base and J by 4 bases, with 16 bases between the two germline ends. Germline V gives CDR1 SNHLY, CDR2 FYNNEI. The CDR3 bases are TGTGCCAGCAGTGAAGGGGGGGCTGGCGCGTCAGAGACCCAGTACTTC. This translates into CASSEGGAGASETQYF.

This clonotype has a count of ten or more. This chain joins TRBV24-1 and TRBJ1-1, with unresolved D. CDR3 length: 13 residues. V gave up 4 bases and J gave up 10 bases, with 15 bases separating them. Germline-derived CDR1 and CDR2 are KGHDR and SFDVKD. CDR3: CATSDSRADAAFF. For the CDR3, the DNA is TGTGCCACCAGTGACTCAAGGGCCGACGCAGCTTTCTTT.

The chain combines TRBV15 with TRBJ1-4, with unresolved D. Germline CDR1 reads LNHNV; CDR2 reads YYDKDF (reference sequence). V dropped 2 bases and J dropped 5 bases, with 9 bases sitting between them. This CDR3 region has 14 residues. CDR3 sequence (DNA): TGTGCCACCAGCAGAACTCCCGGGAATGAAAAACTGTTTTTT. It specifies CATSRTPGNEKLFF.

This clonotype was counted many times. The genes are TRBV15 and TRBJ2-5; D may be TRBD2 (6 bases). Per germline, CDR1 LNHNV and CDR2 YYDKDF (reference sequence). V was clipped by 3 bases and J by 4 bases, with 12 bases between them. The CDR3 is made up of 14 amino acids. The CDR3 DNA is TGTGCCACCAGCAGCGGGGGTCATCGAGAGACCCAGTACTTC. This gives the protein CATSSGGHRETQYF.

The V gene is TRBV25-1, the J gene TRBJ1-2; 7 bases are shared with TRBD1. The CDR3 contains 12 residues. The germline CDR1 and CDR2 sequences are MGHDK and SYGVNS. V lost 8 bases and J lost 8; bases outside the gene matches: 8. CDR3 protein: CASRDSWYGYTF. CDR3 bases: TGTGCCAGCCGGGACAGCTGGTACGGCTACACCTTC.

There are many counts of this clonotype. This sequence joins TRBV10-3 and TRBJ2-7, with TRBD1 identical over 7 bases. This CDR3 is built from 13 residues. The V segment lost 2 bases and the J segment 3 bases; nucleotides outside the gene matches: 1. The germline V gene encodes CDR1 ENHRY and CDR2 SYGVKD. The CDR3 loop is CAISENRGYEQYF. CDR3 bases: TGTGCCATCAGTGAGAACAGGGGCTACGAGCAGTACTTC.

This clonotype came up many times. This chain uses TRBV7-9 with TRBJ1-3, with TRBD1 as a possible D gene (6 bases). Germline V lookup: CDR1 SEHNR, CDR2 FQNEAQ (reference sequence). Trimming pared 10 bases from V and 4 bases from J, leaving 11 bases between. CDR3 length equals 12 residues. CDR3 residues: CATSGAGNTIYF. The CDR3 nucleotides are TGTGCCACATCAGGGGCAGGAAACACCATATATTTT.

This clonotype was counted at least ten times. The rearrangement links TRBV7-6 to TRBJ1-3; D possibly corresponds to TRBD1 (5 bases). The CDR3 is 17 amino acids. The germline CDR1 and CDR2 sequences are SGHVS and FNYEAQ. Trimming took off 1 base at V and 0 bases at J, with 13 bases between the two ends. In nucleotides, the CDR3 is TGTGCCAGCAGCTTAGTACAGGCCCATCTCTCTGGAAACACCATATATTTT. It yields the protein CASSLVQAHLSGNTIYF.

V usage is TRBV20-1 and J usage is TRBJ1-4, with D possibly matching TRBD1 (5 bases). There are 11 residues in the CDR3. The germline V gene has CDR1 DFQATT and CDR2 SNEGSKA (reference sequence). Trimming removed 3 bases from V and 12 bases from J, with 11 bases in between. The chain's CDR3 is CSARGPDELFF. Written as DNA, the CDR3 is TGCAGTGCTAGGGGGCCAGATGAACTGTTTTTT.

This clonotype was seen at least ten times. This chain links TRBV20-1 with TRBJ1-5; 12 nucleotides align to TRBD1. The CDR3 has 16 amino acids. Unmatched junction bases numbered 9, after V lost 7 bases and J lost 2 bases. Germline CDR1 DFQATT, CDR2 SNEGSKA (reference sequence). CDR3 protein: CSVRDRGRMGNQPQHF. CDR3 DNA sequence: TGCAGTGTTCGGGACAGGGGGCGCATGGGCAATCAGCCCCAGCATTTT.

This sequence joins TRBV13 and TRBJ2-7; 7 nucleotides match TRBD1. Trimming removed 4 bases from V and 5 bases from J; junction bases left unmatched: 11. Per germline, CDR1 PRHDT and CDR2 FYEKMQ (reference sequence). The CDR3 sequence is 15 residues long. For the CDR3, the DNA is TGTGCCAGCAGCTATTCCGGGACAGCGCTCCACGAGCAGTACTTC. Translation: CASSYSGTALHEQYF.

At least ten counts were recorded for this clonotype. At one end the junction does not follow the germline gene, possibly because of a read error. This chain links TRBV2 with TRBJ1-1; D is undetermined. The CDR3 runs 13 residues. The V gene's germline CDR1 is SNHLY and CDR2 FYNNEI. The CDR3 coding sequence is TGTGCCAGCAATGAACTTCCAGACACTGAAGCTTTCTTT. Encoded protein: CASNELPDTEAFF.

V is TRBV11-2 and J is TRBJ2-2, with D perhaps matching TRBD2 (6 bases). Germline CDR1 reads SGHAT; CDR2 reads FQNNGV. The CDR3 is made up of 16 amino acids. The V gene lost 5 bases and the J gene lost 1 base, with 14 bases spanning the gap. In nucleotides, the CDR3 is TGTGCCAGCAGCAGTTGGCTAGCGTGGAACACCGGGGAGCTGTTTTTT. Protein product: CASSSWLAWNTGELFF.

Ten or more counts support this clonotype. The chain is built from TRBV7-2 and TRBJ1-4, with D unresolved. The CDR3 runs to 13 residues. V shed 6 bases and J shed 4 bases, with 9 bases lying between them. Germline V CDR1 and CDR2: SGHTA, FQGNSA. The CDR3 nucleotides are TGTGCCAGCAGGGGGAGCGTTAATGAAAAACTGTTTTTT. Its translation: CASRGSVNEKLFF.

This clonotype has ten or more counts. The rearrangement uses TRBV10-3 and TRBJ1-5; 7 bases align to TRBD1. Looked up from germline, CDR1 is ENHRY and CDR2 is SYGVKD. This CDR3 has 15 amino acids. Losses at the gene ends were 8 bases for V and 4 bases for J; bases not matched to a gene: 11. CDR3 nucleotides: TGTGCCATCTCAGACTACGGGACAGAGAATCAGCCCCAGCATTTT. It translates to CAISDYGTENQPQHF.

The chain recombines TRBV29-1 with TRBJ2-5; D ambiguous. V lost 8 bases, J lost 5 bases, and 12 bases lay in between. This CDR3 contains 11 residues. Per germline, CDR1 SQVTM and CDR2 ANQGSEA. The CDR3 spells CSSLNTETQYF. The CDR3 DNA sequence: TGCAGCAGCTTGAACACTGAGACCCAGTACTTC.

The chain recombines TRBV25-1 with TRBJ1-1; D perhaps matches TRBD1 (5 bases). Germline lookup yields CDR1 MGHDK and CDR2 SYGVNS. This CDR3 comprises 12 residues. V lost 6 bases, J lost 5 bases, and 10 bases lay in between. CDR3 in amino acids: CASREGRTEAFF. CDR3 DNA: TGTGCCAGCAGGGAGGGGCGGACTGAAGCTTTCTTT.

There are many counts of this clonotype. The rearrangement links TRBV7-2 to TRBJ1-6; D gene unclear. V shed 4 bases and J shed 14 bases, with 15 bases lying between them. The CDR3 sequence is 13 residues long. Germline V CDR1 and CDR2: SGHTA, FQGNSA. The CDR3 loop reads CASSSRPEGTLHF. The CDR3 DNA reads as TGTGCCAGCAGCTCAAGACCGGAGGGAACCCTCCACTTT.

This clonotype was detected a few times. The V call is TRBV20-1, the J call TRBJ1-4; TRBD1 is a possible D gene (6 bases). Germline V lookup: CDR1 DFQATT, CDR2 SNEGSKA (reference sequence). Between the trimmed V and J ends, which lost 5 bases and 2 bases, there was a span of 15 bases. The CDR3 loop spans 15 amino acids. The CDR3 nucleotides are TGCAGTGCTTTCCTCTCGGGGGGCACTAATGAAAAACTGTTTTTT. Residues: CSAFLSGGTNEKLFF.